A single sample gave rise to the 13 T cell receptor beta chains below, sequenced in a study of CD8+ T cells in alopecia areata. Sequencing used cDNA as its template, made by extracting RNA and reverse transcribing it. Assay: immunoSEQ multiplex PCR; the TCRdb copy retains only in-frame clones and omits some. The sample has hundreds of thousands of clones; roughly two thirds are singletons. This specimen was CD4+ T cells sorted from blood, taken at week 0. All receptors come from a human donor with alopecia areata.

In this sample, this clone turned up a few times. The chain has TRBV30 and TRBJ1-2, with a tentative D call TRBD1 (6 bases). This CDR3 region has 12 residues. Germline values: CDR1 GTSNPN, CDR2 SVGIG (reference sequence). V dropped 5 bases and J dropped 6 bases, with 13 bases sitting between them. The CDR3 DNA is TGTGCCTGGCAACAGGGTGGGCATGGCTACACCTTC. The encoded protein is CAWQQGGHGYTF.

This clone was seen just once. The chain uses TRBV7-8 and TRBJ1-2, with D maybe TRBD1 (5 bases). Trimming left V 4 bases short and J 3 bases short, with 6 bases between. Per the germline V gene, CDR1 is SGHVS and CDR2 is FQNEAQ. This CDR3 spans 12 amino acids. As DNA, the CDR3 is TGTGCCAGCAGCTCGACAGACTATGGCTACACCTTC. Protein product: CASSSTDYGYTF.

V is TRBV5-4 and J is TRBJ1-2, with TRBD1 matching 7 bases. The V gene end was trimmed by 4 bases and the J gene end by 10 bases; junction bases not matched to a gene: 10. Germline lookup yields CDR1 SGHNT and CDR2 YYREEE (reference sequence). The CDR3 is 13 amino acids. The CDR3 DNA is TGTGCCAGCAGCCTCCGGGACAGTTGGGTCTACACCTTC. Residues: CASSLRDSWVYTF. Filled out from reference TRBV5-4 and TRBJ1-2, the complete variable domain reads ETGVTQSPTHLIKTRGQQVTLRCSSQSGHNTVSWYQQALGQGPQFIFQYYREEENGRGNFPPRFSGLQFPNYSSELNVNALELDDSALYLCASSLRDSWVYTFGSGTRLTVV.

The chain recombines TRBV5-1 with TRBJ1-2, with D unresolved. CDR1 and CDR2 from the germline V gene are SGHRS and YFSETQ. The CDR3 loop spans 13 amino acids. V was trimmed by 0 bases and J by 6 bases, leaving 9 bases between them. CDR3 sequence reads: CASSLAVGDGYTF. The CDR3 nucleotides read TGCGCCAGCAGCTTGGCCGTGGGAGATGGCTACACCTTC.

This clone was picked up one time. The rearrangement uses TRBV29-1 and TRBJ2-1; TRBD1 or TRBD2 may be the D gene (5 bases each). The CDR3 is 12 amino acids. Looked up from germline, CDR1 is SQVTM and CDR2 is ANQGSEA. V was trimmed by 7 bases and J by 8 bases, leaving 15 bases between them. The CDR3 DNA follows: TGCAGCGCCGGGGCCAAGTGGGATGAGCAGTTCTTC. Translation gives CSAGAKWDEQFF.

The rearrangement links TRBV6-5 to TRBJ2-7, with TRBD1 identical over 9 bases. Germline assignment: CDR1 MNHEY and CDR2 SVGAGI. With V trimmed by 9 bases and J by 0 bases, 6 bases remained unmatched. This CDR3 spans 14 amino acids. For the CDR3, the DNA is TGTGCCAGTCGGGACAGGGTAAACTCCTACGAGCAGTACTTC. Its protein product is CASRDRVNSYEQYF.

This clone was counted only a few times. In nucleotides, the CDR3 is TGCAGCGGGGACAGGGCGAACACCGGGGAGCTGTTTTTT. Translation gives CSGDRANTGELFF. V gene TRBV29-1 combines with J gene TRBJ2-2, with TRBD1 matching 9 bases. CDR1 and CDR2 from the germline V gene are SQVTM and ANQGSEA. The J segment lost 0 bases and the V segment lost 7 bases, leaving 0 bases of the junction unmatched. The CDR3 is 13 residues long.

The CDR3 here is CASSTIKGQGMKETQYF. CDR3 nucleotides: TGTGCCAGTAGTACGATTAAAGGACAGGGGATGAAGGAGACCCAGTACTTC. The rearrangement joins TRBV19 to TRBJ2-5; 9 positions match TRBD1. The junction had 14 bases not matched to a gene; V was cut back by 4 bases and J by 5 bases. The CDR3 sequence is 17 residues long. Germline-derived CDR1 and CDR2 are LNHDA and SQIVND (reference sequence).

The chain employs TRBV28 and TRBJ2-7, with D unresolved. The CDR3 runs to 17 residues. Trimming took 5 bases from V and 0 from J, leaving 20 bases between them. Germline V gene lookup returns CDR1 MDHEN and CDR2 SYDVKM. CDR3 loop: CASSPYLLDDSSYEQYF. CDR3 bases: TGTGCCAGCAGTCCGTATCTCCTGGACGACTCCTCCTACGAGCAGTACTTC.

This clone has at least ten counts. The chain joins TRBV7-9 to TRBJ2-3; D may be TRBD2 (5 bases). From germline, CDR1 is SEHNR and CDR2 FQNEAQ (reference sequence). Trimming took 7 bases from V and 0 from J, leaving 11 bases between them. CDR3 length: 14 amino acids. CDR3 region: CASNDWTSTDTQYF. The CDR3, as DNA: TGTGCCAGCAATGACTGGACTAGCACAGATACGCAGTATTTT. Based on the CDR3 plus reference TRBV7-9 and TRBJ2-3, the full variable domain is DTGVSQNPRHKITKRGQNVTFRCDPISEHNRLYWYRQTLGQGPEFLTYFQNEAQLEKSRLLSDRFSAERPKGSFSTLEIQRTEQGDSAMYLCASNDWTSTDTQYFGPGTRLTVL.

The chain links TRBV28 to TRBJ1-6, with 8 bases lining up with TRBD1. The length of the CDR3 is 14 residues. Germline values: CDR1 MDHEN, CDR2 SYDVKM. The J segment lost 9 bases and the V segment lost 5 bases, leaving 6 bases of the junction unmatched. The CDR3 reads CASSPGTGSSPLHF. The DNA of the CDR3 is TGTGCCAGCAGTCCGGGGACAGGTAGTTCACCCCTCCACTTT.

The J gene is TRBJ1-6, the V gene TRBV30; maybe TRBD1 (6 bases). The germline V gene has CDR1 GTSNPN and CDR2 SVGIG (reference sequence). V was trimmed by 1 base and J by 5 bases, leaving 12 bases between them. This CDR3 is 15 amino acids long. CDR3 in amino acids: CAWSGQTGNNSPLHF. DNA of the CDR3: TGTGCCTGGAGTGGACAAACAGGGAATAATTCACCCCTCCACTTT.

The gene calls are TRBV2 and TRBJ1-4; D is ambiguous. Germline assignment: CDR1 SNHLY and CDR2 FYNNEI. The germline V and J ends were trimmed by 7 bases and 0 bases, with 9 bases remaining between them. This CDR3 region has 14 residues. The CDR3 DNA reads as TGTGCCAGCACCCCCCAGACAACTAATGAAAAACTGTTTTTT. It specifies CASTPQTTNEKLFF.